A single sample is the source of the 22 T cell receptor beta chains below, sequenced in a study of blood T cell repertoires in COVID-19. Generated by immunoSEQ multiplex PCR, the TCRdb table keeps only in-frame clones and is missing some. The data hold roughly 260,000 clones, with roughly nine tenths observed a single time. The specimen sequenced was PBMCs or T cells enriched from blood (not recorded which). Receptors originate from a young woman who had recovered from COVID-19.

The gene calls are TRBV4-1 and TRBJ2-2; a weak D match, TRBD1 (6 bases). The CDR3 is made up of 15 amino acids. Per germline, CDR1 MGHRA and CDR2 YSYEKL. V lost 1 base and J lost 7, with 13 bases in between. CDR3 sequence: CASSQVYRDGGELFF. CDR3 DNA: TGCGCCAGCAGCCAAGTTTACAGGGACGGCGGGGAGCTGTTTTTT.

The chain combines TRBV4-1 with TRBJ1-1, with 7 bases that match TRBD1. Per germline, CDR1 MGHRA and CDR2 YSYEKL. The V and J ends lost 4 bases and 8 bases, in that order; junction bases with no gene match: 7. The CDR3 contains 13 residues. The CDR3 here is CASSLGTAQEAFF. In DNA, the CDR3 is TGCGCCAGCAGCCTCGGGACAGCCCAAGAAGCTTTCTTT.

The chain has TRBV18 and TRBJ1-1, with D possibly TRBD1 on 6 matching bases. V was clipped by 2 bases and J by 10 bases, with 11 bases between them. CDR1 KGHSH and CDR2 LQKENI come from the germline V gene. The CDR3 runs 12 residues. CDR3 protein: CASSPADRTAFF. In DNA, the CDR3 is TGTGCCAGCTCACCAGCGGACAGAACAGCTTTCTTT.

This clone was picked up a small number of times. The J gene is TRBJ2-2, the V gene TRBV5-6; 9 bases agree with TRBD2. This CDR3 comprises 18 residues. Germline loops: CDR1 SGHDT, CDR2 YYEEEE. The V segment lost 4 bases and the J segment 3 bases; nucleotides outside the gene matches: 13. The CDR3, as DNA: TGTGCCAGCAGCCCGTCGTGGCGGGAGGGCCTTGACACCGGGGAGCTGTTTTTT. It translates to CASSPSWREGLDTGELFF. Using reference TRBV5-6 and TRBJ2-2 for the parts outside the CDR3, the full variable domain is DAGVTQSPTHLIKTRGQQVTLRCSPKSGHDTVSWYQQALGQGPQFIFQYYEEEERQRGNFPDRFSGHQFPNYSSELNVNALLLGDSALYLCASSPSWREGLDTGELFFGEGSRLTVL.

This rearrangement joins TRBV21-1 to TRBJ2-5; the DNA was not compared with TRBD1, the D call given in the table. TRBV21-1 is annotated as a pseudogene. The CDR3 spans 18 residues. This CDR3 is CARSKFGTGGCVAETQYF. CDR3 coding DNA: TGTGCCAGAAGCAAATTTGGGACAGGGGGCTGTGTAGCGGAGACCCAGTACTTC.

The chain recombines TRBV7-9 with TRBJ2-5; TRBD1 matches at 8 bases. The junction had 6 bases not matched to a gene; V was cut back by 6 bases and J by 3 bases. The germline CDR1 and CDR2 sequences are SEHNR and FQNEAQ (reference sequence). This CDR3 is built from 14 residues. The CDR3 nucleotides are TGTGCCAGCAGTCGTACAGGGGGTAAAGAGACCCAGTACTTC. This codes for CASSRTGGKETQYF. The full variable domain, rest sourced from reference TRBV7-9 and TRBJ2-5, is DTGVSQNPRHKITKRGQNVTFRCDPISEHNRLYWYRQTLGQGPEFLTYFQNEAQLEKSRLLSDRFSAERPKGSFSTLEIQRTEQGDSAMYLCASSRTGGKETQYFGPGTRLLVL.

The chain couples TRBV27 to TRBJ2-2; D is unclear. The CDR3 is made up of 15 amino acids. V gave up 6 bases and J gave up 1 base, with 12 bases separating them. Germline CDR1 is MNHEY and CDR2 is SMNVEV (reference sequence). The CDR3 here is CASRPLGQNTGELFF. In nucleotides, the CDR3 is TGTGCCAGCAGACCACTGGGCCAGAACACCGGGGAGCTGTTTTTT.

The chain has TRBV24-1 and TRBJ2-3, with 8 nucleotides matching TRBD1. The CDR3 runs to 16 residues. V was pared by 3 bases and J by 1 base, with 5 bases of the junction left unmatched. The germline V gene has CDR1 KGHDR and CDR2 SFDVKD. CDR3 coding DNA: TGTGCCACCAGTGATCGACAGGGGATGGGCACAGATACGCAGTATTTT. This translates into CATSDRQGMGTDTQYF.

This clone has a handful of counts. This chain links TRBV27 with TRBJ1-2; D is unresolved. The germline V and J ends were trimmed by 0 bases and 8 bases, with 10 bases remaining between them. The CDR3 length is 13 residues. CDR1 is MNHEY, CDR2 SMNVEV, per germline (reference sequence). The CDR3 DNA reads as TGTGCCAGCAGTTTATCCGATTGGAGCGGCTACACCTTC. Amino acids: CASSLSDWSGYTF.

This clone appeared a single time. V usage is TRBV21-1 and J usage is TRBJ1-2; the D call TRBD1 from the table was never checked on the DNA. TRBV21-1 counts as a pseudogene. The CDR3 is 21 residues long. Here the CDR3 DNA reads TGTGCCAGCAGCAAAGCAGTCGTACGGTGGCAGGAAGGTCACGTTAACTATGGCTACACCTTC. Its translation: CASSKAVVRWQEGHVNYGYTF.

The gene calls are TRBV5-8 and TRBJ2-3, with D maybe TRBD1 (6 bases). Germline loops: CDR1 SGHTS, CDR2 YDEGEE. Trimming cost V 5 bases and J 9 bases, with 16 bases left between them. This CDR3 spans 13 amino acids. The CDR3 DNA reads TGTGCCAGCAGTCCGAACAGGGCTGACACGCAGTATTTT. It codes for CASSPNRADTQYF. The full variable domain, completed using reference TRBV5-8 and TRBJ2-3, is EAGVTQSPTHLIKTRGQQATLRCSPISGHTSVYWYQQALGLGLQFLLWYDEGEERNRGNFPPRFSGRQFPNYSSELNVNALELEDSALYLCASSPNRADTQYFGPGTRLTVL.

The chain is built from TRBV5-1 and TRBJ2-7; D is ambiguous. V was pared by 5 bases and J by 2 bases, with 11 bases between. Germline CDR1 reads SGHRS; CDR2 reads YFSETQ. The CDR3 is made up of 13 amino acids. CDR3 sequence: CASRVSSTYEQYF. CDR3 coding DNA: TGCGCCAGCAGGGTTAGCTCAACCTACGAGCAGTACTTC.

The genes are TRBV11-2 and TRBJ2-2; the match to TRBD1 covers 11 bases. The CDR3 is 18 residues long. The V gene end was trimmed by 4 bases and the J gene end by 4 bases; junction bases not matched to a gene: 11. Germline-derived CDR1 and CDR2 are SGHAT and FQNNGV. CDR3 amino acids: CASSSLPRTGGTTGELFF. CDR3 sequence (DNA): TGTGCCAGCAGCTCCCTCCCCCGGACAGGGGGCACCACCGGGGAGCTGTTTTTT.

The chain employs TRBV2 and TRBJ1-2; D gene unclear. The V end lost 8 bases, the J end lost 6 bases, and 13 bases lay between the germline ends. The germline V gene has CDR1 SNHLY and CDR2 FYNNEI. There are 12 residues in the CDR3. CDR3 sequence reads: CASPRTGDGYTF. Here the CDR3 DNA reads TGTGCCAGCCCGAGGACCGGGGATGGCTACACCTTC.

This clone occurred once. V usage is TRBV6-5 and J usage is TRBJ2-7, with 8 bases identical to TRBD1. CDR3 length: 14 amino acids. The V segment lost 2 bases and the J segment 2 bases; nucleotides outside the gene matches: 2. Germline assignment: CDR1 MNHEY and CDR2 SVGAGI. The DNA of the CDR3 is TGTGCCAGCAGTTACGGACAGGGCGCCTACGAGCAGTACTTC. It encodes CASSYGQGAYEQYF.

The genes are TRBV6-5 and TRBJ1-1; a possible D gene is TRBD1 (5 bases). The CDR3 is made up of 12 amino acids. V lost 10 bases to trimming and J lost 4 bases, with 13 bases between them. Germline V gene lookup returns CDR1 MNHEY and CDR2 SVGAGI. Here the CDR3 reads CANSRGSTEAFF. The CDR3 DNA sequence: TGTGCCAACTCTAGGGGAAGCACTGAAGCTTTCTTT.

This clone was detected only once. V is TRBV19 and J is TRBJ2-4, with TRBD2 matching over 7 bases. The V gene's germline CDR1 is LNHDA and CDR2 SQIVND (reference sequence). The CDR3 totals 17 residues. V was clipped by 5 bases and J by 0 bases; unmatched bases: 10. The CDR3 loop is CASSPRVGGRAKNIQYF. CDR3 nucleotide sequence: TGTGCCAGTAGTCCCCGGGTGGGCGGGAGAGCCAAAAACATTCAGTACTTC.

The chain uses TRBV6-2 or TRBV6-3 and TRBJ2-7; weak D call: TRBD2 (6 bases). This CDR3 contains 15 residues. V dropped 5 bases and J dropped 6 bases, with 20 bases sitting between them. Germline CDR1 MNHEY, CDR2 SVGEGT. CDR3 sequence reads: CASSPREVGRSEQYF. CDR3 bases: TGTGCCAGCAGTCCCCGAGAAGTAGGGAGGTCCGAGCAGTACTTC.

The genes are TRBV6-6 and TRBJ1-6; 9 nucleotides align to TRBD1. The CDR3 sequence is 20 residues long. The J segment lost 1 base and the V segment lost 6 bases, leaving 16 bases of the junction unmatched. Germline V lookup: CDR1 MNHNY, CDR2 SVGAGI (reference sequence). The chain's CDR3 is CASSRAPRTGEVSYNSPLHF. The CDR3 DNA follows: TGTGCCAGCAGCCGGGCTCCGCGGACAGGGGAAGTATCCTATAATTCACCCCTCCACTTT.

Only a few counts were recorded for this clone. The CDR3 sequence: CASSPPSTDTQYF. The DNA of the CDR3 is TGTGCCAGCAGCCCCCCAAGCACAGATACGCAGTATTTT. The J gene is TRBJ2-3, the V gene TRBV3-1 (or the pseudogene TRBV3-2); D gene uncertain. The CDR3 totals 13 residues. The V and J ends lost 4 bases and 0 bases respectively, with 5 bases between them. Germline lookup yields CDR1 LGHDT and CDR2 YNNKEL (reference sequence).

The rearrangement joins TRBV18 to TRBJ1-3; 11 bases map to TRBD1. There are 20 residues in the CDR3. CDR1 and CDR2 from the germline V gene are KGHSH and LQKENI. The V gene end was trimmed by 2 bases and the J gene end by 0 bases; junction bases not matched to a gene: 12. CDR3 nucleotide sequence: TGTGCCAGCTCACCAATTATTGGACAGGGGGCTCCCCTCTCTGGAAACACCATATATTTT. Protein product: CASSPIIGQGAPLSGNTIYF.

V and J are TRBV25-1 and TRBJ2-5; D is possibly TRBD2 (7 bases). The CDR3 runs 15 residues. CDR1 MGHDK and CDR2 SYGVNS come from the germline V gene. Trimming took off 4 bases at V and 4 bases at J, with 16 bases between the two ends. In DNA form, the CDR3 reads TGTGCCAGCAGTGCATATGAGGGAGGGGGAGAGACCCAGTACTTC. Its translation is CASSAYEGGGETQYF.